Shown below are 19 T cell receptor beta chains from a single sample sequenced in a study of cytomegalovirus exposure and HLA in healthy donors. PCR used 60 Vbeta primers and 13 Jbeta primers. Here immunoSEQ multiplex PCR was the method, and the copy in TCRdb shows in-frame clones only, minus some. The data contain hundreds of thousands of clones, roughly 79% of them singletons. Specimen: PBMCs. All receptors come from a woman in her thirties or forties in good health and CMV-seronegative.

The chain employs TRBV6-5 and TRBJ1-6; D not resolved. Germline V lookup: CDR1 MNHEY, CDR2 SVGAGI. The CDR3 loop spans 15 amino acids. Trimming took off 6 bases at V and 7 bases at J, with 16 bases between the two ends. The CDR3 bases are TGTGCCAGCAGCCGAGACGGGGTCGACAATTCACCCCTCCACTTT. Translation gives CASSRDGVDNSPLHF.

The V call is TRBV18, the J call TRBJ1-1; unclear D gene. This CDR3 comprises 13 residues. Germline V gene lookup returns CDR1 KGHSH and CDR2 LQKENI. V was clipped by 6 bases and J by 4 bases, with 12 bases between them. The CDR3 nucleotides read TGTGCCAGCTCGGGTAGCGATCGCACTGAAGCTTTCTTT. Its translation: CASSGSDRTEAFF.

The V call is TRBV11-2, the J call TRBJ1-5; no clear D gene. CDR1 and CDR2 (germline): SGHAT, FQNNGV. Trimming pared 1 base from V and 4 bases from J, leaving 5 bases between. The CDR3 contains 13 residues. The CDR3: CASSLVPNQPQHF. The CDR3 DNA reads TGTGCCAGCAGCTTAGTTCCAAATCAGCCCCAGCATTTT.

This chain links TRBV27 with TRBJ1-1; tentatively, D is TRBD1 (6 bases). V shed 3 bases and J shed 5 bases, with 10 bases lying between them. CDR3 length: 13 residues. CDR1 is MNHEY, CDR2 SMNVEV, per germline (reference sequence). This chain's CDR3 is CASSFGGATEAFF. The CDR3, as DNA: TGTGCCAGCAGTTTCGGGGGGGCAACTGAAGCTTTCTTT.

This clone was counted only a few times. This chain links TRBV6-1 with TRBJ2-3; 7 nucleotides agree with TRBD1. This CDR3 contains 15 residues. Losses at the gene ends were 11 bases for V and 0 bases for J; bases not matched to a gene: 11. CDR1 and CDR2 from the germline V gene are MNHNS and SASEGT. The CDR3 nucleotides read TGTGCCGCAGGGGGATTGCCATCTAGCACAGATACGCAGTATTTT. Encoded protein: CAAGGLPSSTDTQYF.

In DNA, the CDR3 is TGTGCCAGCAGCTTAGGACAGGGTCCCTCCTACGAGCAGTACTTC. It yields the protein CASSLGQGPSYEQYF. V and J are TRBV7-3 and TRBJ2-7; 8 nucleotides line up with TRBD1. CDR1 SGHTA and CDR2 FQGTGA come from the germline V gene. V shed 2 bases, J shed 0 bases, and the junction held 3 bases outside the gene matches. The CDR3 contains 15 residues. Based on the CDR3 plus reference TRBV7-3 and TRBJ2-7, the full variable domain is GAGVSQTPSNKVTEKGKYVELRCDPISGHTALYWYRQSLGQGPEFLIYFQGTGAADDSGLPNDRFFAVRPEGSVSTLKIQRTERGDSAVYLCASSLGQGPSYEQYFGPGTRLTVT.

This sequence joins TRBV19 and TRBJ2-2; D gene uncertain. The ends were cut back, 0 bases at V and 5 bases at J, with 10 bases in the middle. Looked up from germline, CDR1 is LNHDA and CDR2 is SQIVND (reference sequence). CDR3 size: 15 residues. CDR3 nucleotide sequence: TGTGCCAGTAGTATAGATTCTAGACCTACCGGGGAGCTGTTTTTT. Its translation: CASSIDSRPTGELFF.

This clone was counted only a few times. J is TRBJ2-5 and V is TRBV10-3, with D unclear. Trimming left V 5 bases short and J 0 bases short, with 10 bases between. Germline V lookup: CDR1 ENHRY, CDR2 SYGVKD. CDR3 length: 14 amino acids. The CDR3 region has the DNA TGTGCCATCAGTACGACGGAGAACCAAGAGACCCAGTACTTC. Translated, it gives CAISTTENQETQYF.

This clone has just a few counts. The CDR3 sequence: CASSHPDLRNTIYF. CDR3 coding DNA: TGCGCCAGCAGCCACCCAGACTTAAGGAACACCATATATTTT. J is TRBJ1-3 and V is TRBV4-1, with D hard to call. Trimming pared 3 bases from V and 7 bases from J, leaving 13 bases between. The CDR3 has 14 amino acids. From germline, CDR1 is MGHRA and CDR2 YSYEKL.

The chain couples TRBV4-2 to TRBJ1-5; D is ambiguous. The CDR3 spans 16 residues. V gave up 1 base and J gave up 4 bases, with 14 bases separating them. Germline loops: CDR1 LGHNA, CDR2 YNFKEQ. The CDR3 DNA reads TGTGCCAGCAGCCAAGCGGCGGCAGATAGTAATCAGCCCCAGCATTTT. Amino acids: CASSQAAADSNQPQHF.

The chain employs TRBV6-5 and TRBJ1-1, with TRBD1 identical over 7 bases. Losses at the gene ends were 6 bases for V and 4 bases for J; bases not matched to a gene: 11. Germline assignment: CDR1 MNHEY and CDR2 SVGAGI. This CDR3 region has 15 residues. The CDR3, as DNA: TGTGCCAGCAGCCCGAGCAGGGGGTCAGGCACTGAAGCTTTCTTT. This gives the protein CASSPSRGSGTEAFF.

This chain uses TRBV6-1 with TRBJ1-2, with D tentatively TRBD1 (6 bases). CDR1 is MNHNS, CDR2 SASEGT, per germline. The V end was cut by 6 bases, the J end by 13 bases, with 18 bases between. The CDR3 is made up of 12 amino acids. The chain's CDR3 is CASRGASGGFTF. The CDR3 DNA follows: TGTGCCAGCAGGGGGGCCTCCGGGGGGTTCACCTTC.

The chain recombines TRBV28 with TRBJ1-2; 7 bases map to TRBD1. This CDR3 is built from 14 residues. Trimming removed 6 bases from V and 5 bases from J; junction bases left unmatched: 9. CDR1 is MDHEN, CDR2 SYDVKM, per germline. The CDR3 DNA follows: TGTGCCAGCAGGCTCGAGGGGGCTGGTTATGGCTACACCTTC. Translated, it gives CASRLEGAGYGYTF.

Notes on this clone: Within the sample, other DNA sequences also encode this same CDR3. J is TRBJ1-5 and V is TRBV5-6, with D perhaps matching TRBD1 (6 bases). Germline V gives CDR1 SGHDT, CDR2 YYEEEE. V was clipped by 1 base and J by 3 bases, with 8 bases between them. CDR3 length equals 14 residues. The CDR3 DNA is TGTGCCAGCAGCTTGACAGGGTACAATCAGCCCCAGCATTTT. Translated: CASSLTGYNQPQHF.

V is TRBV5-1 and J is TRBJ2-2; no reliable D call. This CDR3 region has 14 residues. V was pared by 0 bases and J by 4 bases, with 7 bases between. Germline loops: CDR1 SGHRS, CDR2 YFSETQ. CDR3 residues: CASSLVQSTGELFF. The CDR3 coding sequence is TGCGCCAGCAGCTTGGTTCAGTCCACCGGGGAGCTGTTTTTT.

The CDR3 nucleotides read TGTGCCAGCAGCTTAAATCGGGTGGGCGGGGAGCTGTTTTTT. Its translation is CASSLNRVGGELFF. This chain links TRBV7-3 with TRBJ2-2; D is undetermined. Germline CDR1 reads SGHTA; CDR2 reads FQGTGA. Trimming stripped 1 base from V and 7 bases from J, with 10 bases between. The CDR3 extends over 14 amino acids.

J is TRBJ1-3 and V is TRBV19; D unresolved. Trimming removed 7 bases at V and 4 bases at J, with 23 bases between. The germline CDR1 and CDR2 sequences are LNHDA and SQIVND (reference sequence). CDR3 length equals 17 residues. The CDR3 DNA sequence: TGTGCCAGTAAGCGAAACACCGGGAGCCCGAGGGGAAACACCATATATTTT. Translated, it gives CASKRNTGSPRGNTIYF. Using reference TRBV19 and TRBJ1-3 for the parts outside the CDR3, the full variable domain is DGGITQSPKYLFRKEGQNVTLSCEQNLNHDAMYWYRQDPGQGLRLIYYSQIVNDFQKGDIAEGYSVSREKKESFPLTVTSAQKNPTAFYLCASKRNTGSPRGNTIYFGEGSWLTVV.

The rearrangement joins TRBV27 to TRBJ2-5; perhaps TRBD1 as D (5 bases). Germline V gives CDR1 MNHEY, CDR2 SMNVEV (reference sequence). Deletions cut 3 bases from V and 3 bases from J, with 14 bases between. The CDR3 is 15 residues long. The CDR3: CASSFVGLGEETQYF. The CDR3 DNA reads TGTGCCAGCAGTTTCGTAGGTCTAGGGGAAGAGACCCAGTACTTC.

The V call is TRBV7-2, the J call TRBJ2-5, with 11 bases fitting TRBD2. The V gene's germline CDR1 is SGHTA and CDR2 FQGNSA. The V segment lost 1 base and the J segment 0 bases; nucleotides outside the gene matches: 4. This CDR3 region has 17 residues. The CDR3 region is CASSLGLAGLNQETQYF. The CDR3 coding sequence is TGTGCCAGCAGCTTAGGACTAGCGGGGCTTAACCAAGAGACCCAGTACTTC.